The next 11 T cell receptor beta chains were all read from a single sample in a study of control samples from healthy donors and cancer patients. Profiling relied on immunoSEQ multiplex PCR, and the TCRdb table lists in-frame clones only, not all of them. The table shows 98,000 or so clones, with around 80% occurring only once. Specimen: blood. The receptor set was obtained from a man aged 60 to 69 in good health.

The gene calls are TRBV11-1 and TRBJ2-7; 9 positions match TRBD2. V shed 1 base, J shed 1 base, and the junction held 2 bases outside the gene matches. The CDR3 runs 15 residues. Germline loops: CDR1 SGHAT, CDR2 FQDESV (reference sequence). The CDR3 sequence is CASSLELAGSYEQYF. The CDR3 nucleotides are TGTGCCAGCAGCTTAGAACTAGCGGGTTCCTACGAGCAGTACTTC.

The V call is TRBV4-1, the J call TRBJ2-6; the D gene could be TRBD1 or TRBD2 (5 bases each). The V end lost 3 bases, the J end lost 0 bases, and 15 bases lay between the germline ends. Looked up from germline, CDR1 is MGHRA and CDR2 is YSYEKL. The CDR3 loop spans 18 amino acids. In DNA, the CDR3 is TGCGCCAGCAGCCAGGGACCGACTGTGGACTCTGGGGCCAACGTCCTGACTTTC. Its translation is CASSQGPTVDSGANVLTF.

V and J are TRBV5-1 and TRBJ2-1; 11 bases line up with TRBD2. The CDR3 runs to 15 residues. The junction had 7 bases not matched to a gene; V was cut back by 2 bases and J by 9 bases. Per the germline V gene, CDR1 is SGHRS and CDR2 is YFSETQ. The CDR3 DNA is TGCGCCAGCAGCTTACTTACTAGCGGGAGTAGTGAGCAGTTCTTC. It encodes CASSLLTSGSSEQFF.

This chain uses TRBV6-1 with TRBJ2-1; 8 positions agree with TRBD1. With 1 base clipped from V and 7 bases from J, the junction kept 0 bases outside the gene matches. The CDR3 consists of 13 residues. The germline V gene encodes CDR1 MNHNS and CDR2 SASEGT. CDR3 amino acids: CASSEGQGNEQFF. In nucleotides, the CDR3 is TGTGCCAGCAGTGAAGGACAGGGGAATGAGCAGTTCTTC.

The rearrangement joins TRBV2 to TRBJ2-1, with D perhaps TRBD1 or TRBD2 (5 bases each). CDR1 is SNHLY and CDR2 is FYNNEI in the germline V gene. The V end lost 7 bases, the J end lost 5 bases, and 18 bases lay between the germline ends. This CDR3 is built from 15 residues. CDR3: CASTPGRGSHNEQFF. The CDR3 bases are TGTGCCAGCACCCCGGGGCGAGGGTCTCACAATGAGCAGTTCTTC.

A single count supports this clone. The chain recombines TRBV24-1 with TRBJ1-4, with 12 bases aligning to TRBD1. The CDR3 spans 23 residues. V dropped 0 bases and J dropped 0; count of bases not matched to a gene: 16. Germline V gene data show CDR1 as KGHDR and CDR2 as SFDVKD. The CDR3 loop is CATSDLRVRDRGRELATNEKLFF. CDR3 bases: TGTGCCACCAGTGATTTGCGGGTGAGGGACAGGGGGCGAGAACTTGCAACTAATGAAAAACTGTTTTTT.

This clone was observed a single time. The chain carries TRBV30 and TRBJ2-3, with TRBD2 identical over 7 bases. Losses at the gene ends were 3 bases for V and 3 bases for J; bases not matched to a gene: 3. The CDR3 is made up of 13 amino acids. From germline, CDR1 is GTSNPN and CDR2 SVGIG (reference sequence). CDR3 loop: CAWSDGRTDTQYF. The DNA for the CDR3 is TGTGCCTGGAGCGACGGGAGGACAGATACGCAGTATTTT. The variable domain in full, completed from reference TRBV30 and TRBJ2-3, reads SQTIHQWPATLVQPVGSPLSLECTVEGTSNPNLYWYRQAAGRGLQLLFYSVGIGQISSEVPQNLSASRPQDRQFILSSKKLLLSDSGFYLCAWSDGRTDTQYFGPGTRLTVL.

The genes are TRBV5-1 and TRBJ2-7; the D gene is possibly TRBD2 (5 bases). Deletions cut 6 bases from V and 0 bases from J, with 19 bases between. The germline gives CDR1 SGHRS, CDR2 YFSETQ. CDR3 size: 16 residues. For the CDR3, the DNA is TGCGCCAGCACAAGACTGGGTGAGGGTGACTCCTACGAGCAGTACTTC. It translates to CASTRLGEGDSYEQYF.

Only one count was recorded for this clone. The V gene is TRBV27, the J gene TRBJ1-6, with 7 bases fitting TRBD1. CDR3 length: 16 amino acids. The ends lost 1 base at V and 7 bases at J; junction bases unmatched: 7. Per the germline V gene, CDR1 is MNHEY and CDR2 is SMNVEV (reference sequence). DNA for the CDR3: TGTGCCAGCAGTTTATTAAGTCGGGACAGAAATTCACCCCTCCACTTT. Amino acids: CASSLLSRDRNSPLHF.

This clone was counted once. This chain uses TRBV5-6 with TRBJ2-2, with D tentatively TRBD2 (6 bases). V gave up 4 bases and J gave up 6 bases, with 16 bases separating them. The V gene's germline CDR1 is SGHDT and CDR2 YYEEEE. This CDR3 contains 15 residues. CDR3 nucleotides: TGTGCCAGCAGCCCAACGGGACTTAGCGCCGGGGAGCTGTTTTTT. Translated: CASSPTGLSAGELFF.

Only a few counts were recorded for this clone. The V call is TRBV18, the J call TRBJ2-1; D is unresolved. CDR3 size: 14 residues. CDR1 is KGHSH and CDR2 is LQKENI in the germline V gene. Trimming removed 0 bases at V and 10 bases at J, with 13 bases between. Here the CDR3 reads CASSPPSGRQEQFF. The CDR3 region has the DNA TGTGCCAGCTCACCACCGTCGGGCCGGCAGGAGCAGTTCTTC.